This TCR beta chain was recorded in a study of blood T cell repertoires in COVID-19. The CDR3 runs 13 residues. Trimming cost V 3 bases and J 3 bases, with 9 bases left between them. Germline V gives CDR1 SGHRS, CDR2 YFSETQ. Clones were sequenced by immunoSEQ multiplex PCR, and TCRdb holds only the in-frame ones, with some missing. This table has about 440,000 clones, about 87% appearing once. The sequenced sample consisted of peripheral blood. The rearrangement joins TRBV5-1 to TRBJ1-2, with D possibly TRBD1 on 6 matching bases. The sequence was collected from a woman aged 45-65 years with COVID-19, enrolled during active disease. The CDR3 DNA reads TGCGCCAGCAGCTCGACAGGAGACTATGGCTACACCTTC. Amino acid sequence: CASSSTGDYGYTF.